This entry lists 5 T cell receptor beta chains sequenced from one sample in a study of cytomegalovirus exposure and HLA in healthy donors. The PCR had 60 Vbeta and 13 Jbeta primers. Sequencing used immunoSEQ multiplex PCR; TCRdb keeps in-frame clones, though not all of them. The table records some 99,000 clones, around 68% of them present only once. The specimen was PBMCs. These receptors were collected from a female donor in good health and CMV-seronegative.

The CDR3 sequence: CASSTLEGGDYEQYF. Here the CDR3 DNA reads TGTGCCAGTAGTACCCTTGAAGGGGGCGATTACGAGCAGTACTTC. The rearrangement uses TRBV19 and TRBJ2-7; TRBD1 aligns across 7 bases. The germline CDR1 and CDR2 sequences are LNHDA and SQIVND (reference sequence). V trimming: 4 bases; J trimming: 4 bases; junction bases outside the gene matches: 10. The CDR3 loop spans 15 amino acids.

This sequence joins TRBV28 and TRBJ2-5; 10 positions agree with TRBD2. The J call may be faulty, since TRBJ2-7 better matches the DNA end. The CDR3 length is 17 residues. CDR1 MDHEN and CDR2 SYDVKM come from the germline V gene. The DNA of the CDR3 is TGTGCCAGCAGTTTGATGGGGAAAGCGGGAGGGGGGTACGAGCAGTACTTC. Its protein product is CASSLMGKAGGGYEQYF.

This chain uses TRBV18 with TRBJ1-1; D unresolved. The V end was cut by 1 base, the J end by 0 bases, with 12 bases between. CDR1 is KGHSH, CDR2 LQKENI, per germline. This CDR3 contains 16 residues. The CDR3 protein is CASSPRREGMNTEAFF. The DNA of the CDR3 is TGTGCCAGCTCACCACGGAGGGAAGGGATGAACACTGAAGCTTTCTTT.

The V gene is TRBV5-6, the J gene TRBJ2-7; a possible D gene is TRBD1 (6 bases). The V and J ends lost 4 bases and 4 bases respectively, with 21 bases between them. CDR1 SGHDT and CDR2 YYEEEE come from the germline V gene. CDR3 size: 16 residues. The CDR3 sequence is CASSLGGRDSSYEQYF. CDR3 nucleotides: TGTGCCAGCAGCCTTGGGGGCCGCGACAGTAGTTACGAGCAGTACTTC.

In DNA form, the CDR3 reads TGCGCCAGCGGACAGGGGAACAATCAGCCCCAGCATTTT. It encodes CASGQGNNQPQHF. This sequence joins TRBV10-2 and TRBJ1-5; 9 bases are a match to TRBD1. The CDR3 totals 13 residues. Germline CDR1 and CDR2: WSHSY and SAAADI. The V gene end was trimmed by 8 bases and the J gene end by 3 bases; junction bases not matched to a gene: 2.